This entry lists 9 T cell receptor beta chains sequenced from one sample in a study of T cell repertoires in cytomegalovirus infection (dated by TCRdb to between 2018 and 2021). The reads were generated on an Illumina HiSeq 1500. TCRdb reanalyzed the raw reads on its own, using fastp at Q25 for trimming and MiXCR for clone calling, and kept in-frame beta chains. Entries are consolidated by CDR3 protein sequence, retaining the most common genes and DNA. The sample table holds around 900,000 distinct CDR3 sequences, of which 25% to 40% were seen once. The ten largest clones add up to 13% of the sample. The treatment or condition label for this specimen denotes: in vitro stimulation with specific CMV peptide epitopes to enrich CMV-specific T cells. These receptors' targets are unknown. The specimen comprised cultured CD8+ T cells from PBMCs, sampled from culture after CMV antigen stimulation. These receptors were taken from a human donor in good health (CMV status not recorded). Some clones in this sample may be carry-over from other donors' samples.

This clonotype came up many times. This chain uses TRBV7-9 with TRBJ2-1; D unclear. The V gene's germline CDR1 is SEHNR and CDR2 FQNEAQ (reference sequence). The CDR3 runs 16 residues. V dropped 3 bases and J dropped 6 bases, with 18 bases sitting between them. CDR3 loop: CASSFIEVRPTNEQFF. In nucleotides, the CDR3 is TGTGCCAGCAGCTTCATAGAGGTTAGGCCTACCAATGAGCAGTTCTTC.

The rearrangement uses TRBV18 and TRBJ1-1; a possible D gene is TRBD1 (5 bases). Per the germline V gene, CDR1 is KGHSH and CDR2 is LQKENI. The CDR3 loop spans 12 amino acids. V was cut by 3 bases and J by 8 bases, with 10 bases left in between. CDR3 amino acids: CASSPMRGEAFF. The CDR3 region has the DNA TGTGCCAGCTCACCCATGAGGGGAGAAGCTTTCTTT.

V gene TRBV2 combines with J gene TRBJ2-1; D uncertain. Germline assignment: CDR1 SNHLY and CDR2 FYNNEI. The length of the CDR3 is 17 residues. Trimming removed 4 bases at V and 3 bases at J, with 19 bases between. The DNA for the CDR3 is TGTGCCAGCAGTGTAGTTCCCGAGTCCTATCTCTACAATGAGCAGTTCTTC. Its protein is CASSVVPESYLYNEQFF.

This clonotype was counted a few times. The chain links TRBV10-3 to TRBJ1-6; D is possibly TRBD1 (6 bases). Germline CDR1 is ENHRY and CDR2 is SYGVKD. V gave up 5 bases and J gave up 2 bases, with 19 bases separating them. This CDR3 region has 18 residues. The CDR3 DNA reads as TGTGCCATCAGTCAATCGGACAGCCATGGGGCCTATAATTCACCCCTCCACTTT. Translating it yields CAISQSDSHGAYNSPLHF.

This clonotype was recorded many times. This sequence joins TRBV27 and TRBJ2-2; TRBD2 might be the D (5 bases). Germline loops: CDR1 MNHEY, CDR2 SMNVEV (reference sequence). The CDR3 is 12 residues long. V was cut by 6 bases and J by 5 bases, with 7 bases left in between. CDR3 DNA sequence: TGTGCCAGCAGGCGAGGGACCGGGGAGCTGTTTTTT. It translates to CASRRGTGELFF.

The chain employs TRBV7-1 and TRBJ2-1; 9 positions match TRBD1. TRBV7-1 is an open reading frame, and its role is uncertain. The CDR3 totals 13 residues. J gave up 3 bases and V 8 bases, and 2 bases lay outside the gene matches. CDR3 amino acids: CASVDRGYNEQFF. Written as DNA, the CDR3 is TGTGCCAGCGTGGACAGGGGCTACAATGAGCAGTTCTTC.

This clonotype occurred once. The rearrangement links TRBV27 to TRBJ1-5, with D possibly being TRBD1 (5 bases). CDR3 length equals 13 residues. V was shortened by 2 bases and J by 6 bases, with 8 bases between the two germline ends. CDR1 and CDR2 (germline): MNHEY, SMNVEV (reference sequence). The CDR3 sequence: CASSLGAIQPQHF. In nucleotides, the CDR3 is TGTGCCAGCAGTTTAGGGGCGATTCAGCCCCAGCATTTT.

This clonotype was seen a handful of times. This rearrangement joins TRBV28 to TRBJ2-3, with TRBD2 matching over 10 bases. The junction had 10 bases not matched to a gene; V was cut back by 8 bases and J by 2 bases. Germline CDR1 MDHEN, CDR2 SYDVKM. The CDR3 sequence is 16 residues long. The CDR3 loop reads CASGEGLAGATDTQYF. As DNA, the CDR3 is TGTGCCAGCGGAGAGGGGCTAGCGGGGGCCACAGATACGCAGTATTTT.

This clonotype was seen only a few times. The chain carries TRBV6-5 and TRBJ1-4, with D perhaps TRBD1 (6 bases). This CDR3 is built from 15 residues. The V end lost 4 bases, the J end lost 4 bases, and 13 bases lay between the germline ends. Germline V gives CDR1 MNHEY, CDR2 SVGAGI. The CDR3 loop is CASSFSGARNEKLFF. The CDR3 nucleotides are TGTGCCAGCAGTTTCTCAGGGGCGCGTAATGAAAAACTGTTTTTT.